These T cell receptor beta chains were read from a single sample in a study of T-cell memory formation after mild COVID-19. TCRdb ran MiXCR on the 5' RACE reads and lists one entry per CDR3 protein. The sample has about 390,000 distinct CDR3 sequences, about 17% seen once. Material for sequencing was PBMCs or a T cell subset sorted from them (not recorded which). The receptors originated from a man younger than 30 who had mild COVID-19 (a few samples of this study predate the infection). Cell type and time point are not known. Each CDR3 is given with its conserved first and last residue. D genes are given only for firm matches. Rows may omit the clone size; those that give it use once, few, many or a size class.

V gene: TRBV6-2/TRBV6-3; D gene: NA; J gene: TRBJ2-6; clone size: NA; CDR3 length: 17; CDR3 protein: CASAAGQRTSGANVLTF; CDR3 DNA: TGTGCCAGCGCCGCGGGACAGCGTACCTCTGGGGCCAACGTCCTGACTTTC
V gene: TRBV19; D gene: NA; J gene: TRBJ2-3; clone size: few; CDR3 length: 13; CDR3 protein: CASSLTGSDTQYF; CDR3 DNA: TGTGCCAGTAGTTTAACAGGATCTGATACGCAGTATTTT
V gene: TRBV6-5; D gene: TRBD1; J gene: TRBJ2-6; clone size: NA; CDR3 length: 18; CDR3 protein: CASSYSGTGAPGANVLTF; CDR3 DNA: TGTGCCAGCAGTTACTCAGGGACAGGGGCCCCTGGGGCCAACGTCCTGACTTTC
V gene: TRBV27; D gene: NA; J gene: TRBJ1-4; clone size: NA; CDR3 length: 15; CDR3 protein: CASSLRRGSGEKLFF; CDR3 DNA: TGTGCCAGCAGTTTAAGAAGGGGGAGCGGTGAAAAACTGTTTTTT
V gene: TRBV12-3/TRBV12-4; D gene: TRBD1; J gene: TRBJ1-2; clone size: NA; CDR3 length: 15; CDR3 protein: CASRPTGGEGGGDTF; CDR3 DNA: TGTGCCAGCAGGCCTACAGGGGGCGAGGGTGGTGGCGACACCTTC
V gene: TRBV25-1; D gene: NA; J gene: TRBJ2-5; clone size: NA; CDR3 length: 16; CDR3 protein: CASSEFQDYLKETQYF; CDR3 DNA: TGTGCCAGCAGTGAATTCCAGGACTACCTAAAAGAGACCCAGTACTTC
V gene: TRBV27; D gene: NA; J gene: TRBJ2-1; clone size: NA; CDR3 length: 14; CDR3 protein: CASSLSDSDNEQFF; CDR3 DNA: TGTGCCAGCAGTTTATCGGATAGCGATAATGAGCAGTTCTTC
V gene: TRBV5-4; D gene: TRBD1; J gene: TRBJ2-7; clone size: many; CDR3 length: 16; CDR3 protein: CASSLAADRRDYEQYF; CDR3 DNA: TGTGCCAGCAGCTTGGCCGCGGACAGGCGAGACTACGAGCAGTACTTC
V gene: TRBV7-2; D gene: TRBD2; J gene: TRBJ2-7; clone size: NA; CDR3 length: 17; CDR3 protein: CASSLAPSAGGLYEQYF; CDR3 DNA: TGTGCCAGCAGCTTAGCCCCTTCAGCGGGGGGGCTGTACGAGCAGTACTTC
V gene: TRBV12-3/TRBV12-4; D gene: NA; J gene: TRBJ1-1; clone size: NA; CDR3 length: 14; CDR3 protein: CASNRALVNTEAFF; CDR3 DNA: TGTGCCAGCAATAGGGCCTTGGTGAACACTGAAGCTTTCTTT
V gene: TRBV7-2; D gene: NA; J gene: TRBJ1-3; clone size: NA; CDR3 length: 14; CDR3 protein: CASSAQSSGNTIYF; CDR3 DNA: TGTGCCAGCAGCGCGCAGAGCTCTGGAAACACCATATATTTT
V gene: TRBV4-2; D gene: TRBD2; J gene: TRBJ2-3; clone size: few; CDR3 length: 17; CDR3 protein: CASSQSLAGGPVDTQYF; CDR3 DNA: TGTGCCAGCAGCCAATCGCTAGCGGGGGGGCCAGTAGATACGCAGTATTTT
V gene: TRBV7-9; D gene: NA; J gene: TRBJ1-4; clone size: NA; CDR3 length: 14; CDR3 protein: CASSPGPTPGKLFF; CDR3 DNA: TGTGCCAGCAGCCCCGGGCCAACCCCGGGGAAACTGTTTTTT
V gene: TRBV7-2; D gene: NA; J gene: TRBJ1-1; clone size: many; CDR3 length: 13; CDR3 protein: CASSFTVNTEAFF; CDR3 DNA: TGTGCCAGCAGCTTCACGGTGAACACTGAAGCTTTCTTT
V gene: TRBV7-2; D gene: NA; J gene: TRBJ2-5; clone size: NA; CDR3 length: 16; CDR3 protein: CASSLGWGRQQETQYF; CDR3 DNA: TGTGCCAGCAGCTTAGGGTGGGGGAGACAACAAGAGACCCAGTACTTC
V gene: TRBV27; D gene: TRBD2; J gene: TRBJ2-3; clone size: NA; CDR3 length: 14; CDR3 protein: CASSSLAGSDTQYF; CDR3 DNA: TGTGCCAGCAGTTCCCTAGCGGGGTCAGATACGCAGTATTTT
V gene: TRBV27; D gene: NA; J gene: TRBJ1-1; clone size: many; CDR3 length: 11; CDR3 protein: CASSLGVEAFF; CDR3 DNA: TGTGCCAGCAGTTTGGGCGTTGAAGCTTTCTTT
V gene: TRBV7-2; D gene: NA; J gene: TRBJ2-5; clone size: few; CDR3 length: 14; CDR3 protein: CASSLQPIRETQYF; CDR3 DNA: TGTGCCAGCAGCTTACAACCAATCCGGGAGACCCAGTACTTC
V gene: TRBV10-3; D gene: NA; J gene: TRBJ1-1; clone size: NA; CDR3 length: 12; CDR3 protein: CAIRASSTEAFF; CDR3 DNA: TGTGCCATCAGGGCATCGAGCACTGAAGCTTTCTTT
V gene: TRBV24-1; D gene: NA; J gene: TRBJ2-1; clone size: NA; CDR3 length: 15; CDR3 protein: CATSDPGLFSNEQFF; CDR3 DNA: TGTGCCACCAGTGATCCCGGACTGTTTTCCAATGAGCAGTTCTTC
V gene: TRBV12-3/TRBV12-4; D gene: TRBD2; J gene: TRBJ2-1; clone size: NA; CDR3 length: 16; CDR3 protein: CASSSTSGRYHNEQFF; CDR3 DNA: TGTGCCAGCAGTTCGACTAGCGGGCGCTACCACAATGAGCAGTTCTTC
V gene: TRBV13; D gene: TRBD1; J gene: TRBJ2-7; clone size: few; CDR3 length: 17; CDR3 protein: CASSRGPDRGISYEQYF; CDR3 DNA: TGTGCCAGCAGCCGAGGGCCCGACAGGGGGATCTCCTACGAGCAGTACTTC
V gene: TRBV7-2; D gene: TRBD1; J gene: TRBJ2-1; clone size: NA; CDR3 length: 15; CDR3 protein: CASSLGQGALNEQFF; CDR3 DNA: TGTGCCAGCAGCTTGGGACAGGGGGCGTTAAATGAGCAGTTCTTC
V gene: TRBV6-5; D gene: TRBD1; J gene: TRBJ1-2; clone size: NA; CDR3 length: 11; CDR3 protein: CASSFTTGPLF; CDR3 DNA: TGTGCCAGCAGTTTCACGACAGGGCCCCTCTTC
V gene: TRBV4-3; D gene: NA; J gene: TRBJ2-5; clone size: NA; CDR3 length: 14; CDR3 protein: CASSQDILVETQYF; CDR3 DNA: TGCGCCAGCAGCCAAGATATCCTAGTGGAGACCCAGTACTTC